There are many counts of the clone carrying this T cell receptor (beta chain). These data belong to a study of T cell repertoires in cytomegalovirus infection. Study at large: From public TCR beta signatures came an indication of both CMV infection and matching HLA type.

TCRdb passed the reads through MiXCR, listing each CDR3 protein once. The sample lists fewer than 550,000 distinct CDR3 sequences, approximately 15% occurring once. The CDR3 is 16 residues long. Between the trimmed V and J ends, which lost 2 bases and 1 base, there was a span of 15 bases. In germline, CDR1 is MDHEN, CDR2 SYDVKM. The genes are TRBV28 and TRBJ2-7; D possibly corresponds to TRBD1 (6 bases). The sequenced sample was CD8+ T cells from PBMCs. This TCR was sampled from a human donor in good health (CMV status not recorded). Some clones in this sample may be carry-over from other donors' samples. The CDR3 sequence is CASSLLPDRRSYEQYF. CDR3 nucleotide sequence: TGTGCCAGCAGTTTACTTCCAGACAGGCGTTCCTACGAGCAGTACTTC. Drawing the rest from reference TRBV28 and TRBJ2-7, the complete variable domain is DVKVTQSSRYLVKRTGEKVFLECVQDMDHENMFWYRQDPGLGLRLIYFSYDVKMKEKGDIPEGYSVSREKKERFSLILESASTNQTSMYLCASSLLPDRRSYEQYFGPGTRLTVT.